This T cell receptor beta chain was obtained from a study of technical replicates of blood from a handful of donors. The CDR3 loop spans 13 amino acids. Germline V gene lookup returns CDR1 SNHLY and CDR2 FYNNEI. J was trimmed by 4 bases and V by 1 base; bases with no gene match: 0. Data came from immunoSEQ multiplex PCR; TCRdb stores just in-frame clones and leaves some out. This table holds about 68,000 clones, 95% to 98% found once. The chain recombines TRBV2 with TRBJ2-7, with 8 bases that match TRBD1. The clonotype was recovered from a human donor in good health. Sample: T cells isolated from PBMCs. The CDR3 loop is CASSEGDRYEQYF. In DNA form, the CDR3 reads TGTGCCAGCAGTGAAGGGGACAGGTACGAGCAGTACTTC.